Below, 22 T cell receptor beta chains from the same sample are listed, as sequenced in a study of T-cell reconstitution after alpha-beta-depleted transplantation in children (dated by TCRdb to between 2015 and 2016). This sample's treatment or condition label indicates: allogeneic hematopoietic cell transplantation with graft depleted of TCRalphabeta T cells and CD19 B cells. The library was obtained by PCR. This sample was sequenced with an Illumina HiSeq 2500. TCR libraries were prepared with molecular barcoding, using unique molecular identifiers to normalize TCRbeta repertoire quantification. TCRdb applied fastp at Q25 and MiXCR to the public reads, then kept only in-frame beta chains. A single entry per CDR3 protein holds the most common genes and DNA from its merged rows. The sample records about 980,000 distinct CDR3 sequences, roughly 29% of which are singletons. 25% to 35% of the sample is in the top ten clones.

Source: PBMCs, mostly from graft donor cells, taken 360 days after TCRalphabeta/CD19-depleted stem cell transplant. These receptors came from a boy younger than two who had a stem cell transplant for SCID, so the T cells may come from the graft donor.

The chain uses TRBV5-1 and TRBJ1-1, with D maybe TRBD1 (5 bases). Germline CDR1 is SGHRS and CDR2 is YFSETQ. Trimming took 3 bases from V and 3 from J, leaving 12 bases between them. CDR3 size: 14 residues. CDR3 sequence reads: CASSSLGGDTEAFF. In DNA form, the CDR3 reads TGCGCCAGCAGCTCCCTGGGGGGAGACACTGAAGCTTTCTTT. The variable domain in full, with the rest retrieved from reference TRBV5-1 and TRBJ1-1, is KAGVTQTPRYLIKTRGQQVTLSCSPISGHRSVSWYQQTPGQGLQFLFEYFSETQRNKGNFPGRFSGRQFSNSRSEMNVSTLELGDSALYLCASSSLGGDTEAFFGQGTRLTVV.

Ten or more counts support this clonotype. The junction differs from germline at one of its ends, possibly a read error. The CDR3 protein is CASSLGTGNTEAFF. The CDR3 nucleotides read TGTGCCAGCAGCTTAGGGACAGGGAACACTGAAGCTTTCTTT. The J gene is TRBJ1-1, the V gene TRBV5-1; TRBD1 agrees at 8 bases. Germline CDR1 and CDR2: SGHRS and YFSETQ. The CDR3 covers 14 residues.

This clonotype came up a few times. The chain joins TRBV20-1 to TRBJ2-7; TRBD1 might be the D (6 bases). Trimming removed 3 bases from V and 3 bases from J, with 15 bases in between. Looked up from germline, CDR1 is DFQATT and CDR2 is SNEGSKA (reference sequence). CDR3 length: 14 amino acids. DNA of the CDR3: TGCAGTGCTAGCGCGGACAGTCTGAACTACGAGCAGTACTTC. Translation: CSASADSLNYEQYF.

The V gene is TRBV4-3, the J gene TRBJ2-3; 11 bases are a match to TRBD2. V dropped 0 bases and J dropped 6; count of bases not matched to a gene: 5. This CDR3 spans 16 amino acids. Looked up from germline, CDR1 is LGHNA and CDR2 is YSLEER. The CDR3 bases are TGCGCCAGCAGCCAAGATTGGGCTAGCGGGGGGGATACGCAGTATTTT. Translating it yields CASSQDWASGGDTQYF.

In this sample, this clonotype turned up a few times. The chain carries TRBV10-3 and TRBJ2-3; a possible D gene is TRBD2 (5 bases). This CDR3 region has 14 residues. Deletions cut 6 bases from V and 2 bases from J, with 12 bases between. CDR1 is ENHRY, CDR2 SYGVKD, per germline. The CDR3 DNA follows: TGTGCCATCAGCCTTTCAGCGGTCACAGATACGCAGTATTTT. This translates into CAISLSAVTDTQYF.

This clonotype was seen a few times. V is TRBV27 and J is TRBJ2-3; a possible D gene is TRBD1 (6 bases). Germline CDR1 MNHEY, CDR2 SMNVEV (reference sequence). V lost 7 bases and J lost 5, with 13 bases in between. The CDR3 is 13 amino acids. The CDR3 coding sequence is TGTGCCAGCACGTGGACAGACCAAGATACGCAGTATTTT. Amino acids: CASTWTDQDTQYF.

The J gene is TRBJ2-7, the V gene TRBV6-5; D is undetermined. V dropped 0 bases and J dropped 1 base, with 16 bases sitting between them. The CDR3 contains 17 residues. Per the germline V gene, CDR1 is MNHEY and CDR2 is SVGAGI. This CDR3 is CASSYSRGEVSSYEQYF. Written as DNA, the CDR3 is TGTGCCAGCAGTTACTCCCGTGGAGAGGTTAGTTCCTACGAGCAGTACTTC.

The chain joins TRBV20-1 to TRBJ2-7; D could derive from TRBD1 or TRBD2 (5 bases each). The germline gives CDR1 DFQATT, CDR2 SNEGSKA (reference sequence). The CDR3 runs 14 residues. V gave up 3 bases and J gave up 2 bases, with 14 bases separating them. CDR3 sequence reads: CSASGTGTTYEQYF. In DNA, the CDR3 is TGCAGTGCTAGTGGGACGGGCACCACCTACGAGCAGTACTTC.

The chain combines TRBV5-5 with TRBJ1-5; 7 positions match TRBD1. The CDR3 is 16 amino acids. V lost 4 bases and J lost 2; bases outside the gene matches: 9. Germline V gene lookup returns CDR1 SGHKS and CDR2 YYEKEE (reference sequence). This CDR3 reads CASSLYAGGGNQPQHF. The CDR3 DNA reads TGTGCCAGCAGCCTATATGCAGGGGGAGGCAATCAGCCCCAGCATTTT.

The chain couples TRBV12-3 or TRBV12-4 to TRBJ1-1; D possibly corresponds to TRBD1 (6 bases). V was cut by 6 bases and J by 1 base, with 18 bases left in between. This CDR3 has 16 amino acids. The CDR3 coding sequence is TGTGCCAGCAGCCCCAACCAGGGGCTTAAGAACACTGAAGCTTTCTTT. This encodes CASSPNQGLKNTEAFF.

This clonotype was detected only a few times. The chain has TRBV7-3 and TRBJ2-2; D is unclear. Trimming shortened V by 0 bases and J by 2 bases, and 10 bases separated the two germline ends. The CDR3 extends over 16 amino acids. CDR1 is SGHTA and CDR2 is FQGTGA in the germline V gene. CDR3 residues: CASSLTGGANTGELFF. DNA of the CDR3: TGTGCCAGCAGCTTAACGGGTGGAGCAAACACCGGGGAGCTGTTTTTT.

This clonotype was seen a few times. The genes are TRBV18 and TRBJ2-1; no clear D gene. The CDR3 consists of 16 residues. V was pared by 3 bases and J by 7 bases, with 19 bases between. Germline V gene lookup returns CDR1 KGHSH and CDR2 LQKENI. CDR3 region: CASSPPPGLGKNEQFF. The DNA of the CDR3 is TGTGCCAGCTCACCCCCGCCGGGTCTTGGTAAAAATGAGCAGTTCTTC.

This clonotype showed up just a few times. The chain recombines TRBV9 with TRBJ2-4, with D perhaps TRBD2 (5 bases). This CDR3 region has 15 residues. Trimming removed 0 bases from V and 9 bases from J, with 16 bases in between. Germline V gives CDR1 SGDLS, CDR2 YYNGEE. This chain's CDR3 is CASSVGWRSLGIQYF. The CDR3 nucleotides read TGTGCCAGCAGCGTAGGCTGGAGGTCTCTGGGCATTCAGTACTTC.

At least ten counts were recorded for this clonotype. J is TRBJ2-5 and V is TRBV29-1; D gene ambiguous. V was trimmed by 6 bases and J by 1 base, leaving 18 bases between them. The germline V gene has CDR1 SQVTM and CDR2 ANQGSEA. The CDR3 runs to 15 residues. The CDR3 DNA reads as TGCAGCGTGCCGGAGAAGACGCGACCCCAAGAGACCCAGTACTTC. It specifies CSVPEKTRPQETQYF. The entire variable domain, with the rest obtained from reference TRBV29-1 and TRBJ2-5, is as follows: SAVISQKPSRDICQRGTSLTIQCQVDSQVTMMFWYRQQPGQSLTLIATANQGSEATYESGFVIDKFPISRPNLTFSTLTVSNMSPEDSSIYLCSVPEKTRPQETQYFGPGTRLLVL.

The chain employs TRBV5-1 and TRBJ1-1; 10 positions match TRBD1. Germline V gives CDR1 SGHRS, CDR2 YFSETQ. V was clipped by 9 bases and J by 6 bases; unmatched bases: 17. This CDR3 is 16 amino acids long. In nucleotides, the CDR3 is TGCGCCACCAATCTCGGCTCGGGACAGGGGACTTCTGAAGCTTTCTTT. It translates to CATNLGSGQGTSEAFF.

This clonotype was observed a handful of times. The chain employs TRBV7-2 and TRBJ2-5, with TRBD2 identical over 13 bases. The J segment lost 3 bases and the V segment lost 5 bases, leaving 9 bases of the junction unmatched. The CDR3 is 17 amino acids. Germline V gene sequence: CDR1 SGHTA, CDR2 FQGNSA. This CDR3 reads CASSARTSGGAKETQYF. CDR3 DNA: TGTGCCAGCAGCGCAAGAACTAGCGGGGGGGCGAAAGAGACCCAGTACTTC.

This clonotype was seen ten or more times. The chain uses TRBV5-1 and TRBJ2-2, with D possibly matching TRBD2 (5 bases). Trimming pared 4 bases from V and 1 base from J, leaving 17 bases between. This CDR3 region has 17 residues. Germline CDR1 reads SGHRS; CDR2 reads YFSETQ. CDR3 amino acids: CASSPRAGVQNTGELFF. CDR3 DNA sequence: TGCGCCAGCAGCCCCCGGGCCGGGGTACAGAACACCGGGGAGCTGTTTTTT.

The chain joins TRBV11-1 to TRBJ2-7; no clear D gene. Germline-derived CDR1 and CDR2 are SGHAT and FQDESV (reference sequence). V shed 5 bases and J shed 4 bases, with 18 bases lying between them. CDR3 length: 15 residues. The CDR3 region is CASSRGRAFLYEQYF. The CDR3 coding sequence is TGTGCCAGCAGCCGCGGTCGGGCATTCCTTTACGAGCAGTACTTC. The variable domain in full, with the rest retrieved from reference TRBV11-1 and TRBJ2-7, is EAEVAQSPRYKITEKSQAVAFWCDPISGHATLYWYRQILGQGPELLVQFQDESVVDDSQLPKDRFSAERLKGVDSTLKIQPAELGDSAMYLCASSRGRAFLYEQYFGPGTRLTVT.

This clonotype was observed a handful of times. The V and J genes are TRBV27 and TRBJ2-3, with 8 nucleotides matching TRBD2. The germline V gene has CDR1 MNHEY and CDR2 SMNVEV (reference sequence). The CDR3 contains 16 residues. V gave up 6 bases and J gave up 4 bases; unmatched junction bases: 12. In nucleotides, the CDR3 is TGTGCCAGCAGCGGAATCCTAGCGGGTTCCCCAGATACGCAGTATTTT. This codes for CASSGILAGSPDTQYF.

This chain uses TRBV28 with TRBJ1-4; D not resolved. Trimming removed 3 bases from V and 6 bases from J, with 14 bases in between. The CDR3 length is 15 residues. Germline V CDR1 and CDR2: MDHEN, SYDVKM. Here the CDR3 DNA reads TGTGCCAGCAGTTTCTCGGCCGGGCGGCATGAAAAACTGTTTTTT. Translation gives CASSFSAGRHEKLFF. Full variable domain (outside the CDR3, taken from reference TRBV28 and TRBJ1-4): DVKVTQSSRYLVKRTGEKVFLECVQDMDHENMFWYRQDPGLGLRLIYFSYDVKMKEKGDIPEGYSVSREKKERFSLILESASTNQTSMYLCASSFSAGRHEKLFFGSGTQLSVL.

The V gene is TRBV27, the J gene TRBJ2-6, with D maybe TRBD1 (5 bases). The CDR3 totals 16 residues. Germline CDR1 and CDR2: MNHEY and SMNVEV (reference sequence). The V end was cut by 2 bases, the J end by 2 bases, with 10 bases between. CDR3 nucleotide sequence: TGTGCCAGCAGTTTAGGTCTGGGGCCTGGGGCCAACGTCCTGACTTTC. Translating it yields CASSLGLGPGANVLTF.

The chain carries TRBV6-2 or TRBV6-3 and TRBJ2-5, with D perhaps TRBD1 (6 bases). The CDR3 has 11 amino acids. Germline CDR1 reads MNHEY; CDR2 reads SVGEGT. V lost 10 bases and J lost 5, with 11 bases in between. CDR3 in amino acids: CAIAQGETQYF. DNA of the CDR3: TGTGCCATCGCCCAGGGGGAGACCCAGTACTTC.